Each of the 21 T cell receptor beta chains below was sequenced from the same sample in a study of cytomegalovirus exposure and HLA in healthy donors. PCR involved 60 Vbeta and 13 Jbeta primers. Sequencing was performed with immunoSEQ multiplex PCR; in TCRdb, only in-frame clones are kept and a portion is missing. The sample includes over 100,000 clones, 80% to 85% of them seen just once. The sequenced material came from PBMCs. The receptors were gathered from a woman aged 30 to 39 in good health and CMV-seronegative.

The sample holds a few counts of this clone. The chain uses TRBV29-1 and TRBJ2-1; weak D call: TRBD1 (6 bases). CDR1 and CDR2 (germline): SQVTM, ANQGSEA. V gave up 5 bases and J gave up 9 bases, with 17 bases separating them. The CDR3 loop spans 13 amino acids. The CDR3 region is CSVRGTSLGEQFF. The CDR3 coding sequence is TGCAGCGTTAGGGGGACGTCCCTCGGTGAGCAGTTCTTC.

The V call is TRBV25-1, the J call TRBJ2-5; possibly TRBD1 for D (5 bases). Deletions cut 1 base from V and 4 bases from J, with 13 bases between. The CDR3 extends over 15 amino acids. Per germline, CDR1 MGHDK and CDR2 SYGVNS. CDR3 residues: CASSESVREAETQYF. DNA of the CDR3: TGTGCCAGCAGTGAATCTGTCAGGGAAGCAGAGACCCAGTACTTC.

The chain is built from TRBV28 and TRBJ2-1, with D maybe TRBD2 (5 bases). Germline V lookup: CDR1 MDHEN, CDR2 SYDVKM. This CDR3 comprises 13 residues. The ends were cut back, 4 bases at V and 5 bases at J, with 9 bases in the middle. The CDR3 DNA reads TGTGCCAGCAGTTCTGGGAGTAACAATGAGCAGTTCTTC. It yields the protein CASSSGSNNEQFF.

The chain employs TRBV5-1 and TRBJ2-1; 11 nucleotides align to TRBD1. CDR3 size: 15 residues. Germline loops: CDR1 SGHRS, CDR2 YFSETQ. Germline trimming cut 5 bases from V and 6 bases from J; bases unmatched to any gene: 7. The CDR3 here is CASRPGQGGINEQFF. The CDR3 bases are TGCGCCAGCAGGCCGGGACAGGGGGGAATCAATGAGCAGTTCTTC. The whole variable domain, filled in from reference TRBV5-1 and TRBJ2-1, reads KAGVTQTPRYLIKTRGQQVTLSCSPISGHRSVSWYQQTPGQGLQFLFEYFSETQRNKGNFPGRFSGRQFSNSRSEMNVSTLELGDSALYLCASRPGQGGINEQFFGPGTRLTVL.

The gene calls are TRBV5-1 and TRBJ2-1; the match to TRBD1 covers 7 bases. CDR1 is SGHRS, CDR2 YFSETQ, per germline. The length of the CDR3 is 14 residues. Trimming removed 5 bases from V and 9 bases from J; junction bases left unmatched: 11. CDR3 sequence reads: CASRSQGELSEQFF. The CDR3 DNA sequence: TGCGCCAGCAGATCTCAGGGGGAGCTTAGTGAGCAGTTCTTC.

The chain carries TRBV19 and TRBJ2-1, with D hard to call. Germline CDR1 and CDR2: LNHDA and SQIVND (reference sequence). CDR3 size: 12 residues. V gave up 3 bases and J gave up 9 bases, with 9 bases separating them. CDR3 protein: CASSITAVEQFF. The CDR3 bases are TGTGCCAGTAGTATCACAGCCGTTGAGCAGTTCTTC.

CDR3 amino acids: CASRRGLAGLGTDTQYF. CDR3 DNA sequence: TGTGCCAGCAGGCGGGGACTAGCGGGTCTAGGCACAGATACGCAGTATTTT. The chain uses TRBV2 and TRBJ2-3, with 12 bases identical to TRBD2. The CDR3 length is 17 residues. J was trimmed by 1 base and V by 6 bases; bases with no gene match: 8. Germline assignment: CDR1 SNHLY and CDR2 FYNNEI.

The CDR3 bases are TGTGCCATCAGGCTGGAAACGAGCGACTATGGCTACACCTTC. Its protein is CAIRLETSDYGYTF. V and J are TRBV10-3 and TRBJ1-2; no definite D call. CDR1 and CDR2 from the germline V gene are ENHRY and SYGVKD. Trimming took 6 bases from V and 3 from J, leaving 14 bases between them. The CDR3 is 14 amino acids.

This CDR3 is CASSEISGGYTF. CDR3 bases: TGTGCCAGCAGTGAAATAAGCGGAGGCTACACCTTC. The chain recombines TRBV2 with TRBJ1-2; D is ambiguous. The germline V and J ends were trimmed by 2 bases and 8 bases, with 9 bases remaining between them. The germline gives CDR1 SNHLY, CDR2 FYNNEI. There are 12 residues in the CDR3.

This clone was picked up one time. The chain links TRBV28 to TRBJ2-5; D gene unclear. Gene TRBJ2-7 matches the end of the DNA better, so the J call may be wrong. The CDR3 length is 15 residues. Germline V gene lookup returns CDR1 MDHEN and CDR2 SYDVKM. CDR3 nucleotide sequence: TGTGCCAGCAGTTTAAGGAGCCTAGGCCTTAACGAGCAGTACTTC. This encodes CASSLRSLGLNEQYF.

The V and J genes are TRBV14 and TRBJ2-7, with a weak D call TRBD2 (6 bases). Germline V CDR1 and CDR2: SGHDN, FVKESK. The CDR3 consists of 14 residues. The ends were cut back, 1 base at V and 4 bases at J, with 11 bases in the middle. The CDR3 is CASSQVVGSYEQYF. In DNA, the CDR3 is TGTGCCAGCAGCCAAGTTGTCGGGAGTTACGAGCAGTACTTC.

The rearrangement links TRBV28 to TRBJ2-7; 11 bases are shared with TRBD2. The germline gives CDR1 MDHEN, CDR2 SYDVKM. This CDR3 region has 14 residues. The V segment lost 5 bases and the J segment 4 bases; nucleotides outside the gene matches: 4. The CDR3 DNA follows: TGTGCCAGCAGTCCGGGACTAGCGGAATACGAGCAGTACTTC. Translating it yields CASSPGLAEYEQYF. Filled out from reference TRBV28 and TRBJ2-7, the complete variable domain reads DVKVTQSSRYLVKRTGEKVFLECVQDMDHENMFWYRQDPGLGLRLIYFSYDVKMKEKGDIPEGYSVSREKKERFSLILESASTNQTSMYLCASSPGLAEYEQYFGPGTRLTVT.

The chain joins TRBV9 to TRBJ1-3; D is ambiguous. The germline V gene encodes CDR1 SGDLS and CDR2 YYNGEE. The V end lost 1 base, the J end lost 0 bases, and 17 bases lay between the germline ends. The CDR3 is 18 amino acids. The CDR3 DNA sequence: TGTGCCAGCAGCGTATCCCCCTTGGAGGTTAACTCTGGAAACACCATATATTTT. Its translation is CASSVSPLEVNSGNTIYF.

The chain has TRBV5-4 and TRBJ2-1; TRBD2 matches at 13 bases. The V gene's germline CDR1 is SGHNT and CDR2 YYREEE (reference sequence). The CDR3 extends over 17 amino acids. V shed 3 bases, J shed 8 bases, and the junction held 11 bases outside the gene matches. The DNA for the CDR3 is TGTGCCAGCAGCTCCAAAACTAGCGGGAGGGCCATCTATGAGCAGTTCTTC. Translated, it gives CASSSKTSGRAIYEQFF.

This sequence joins TRBV6-1 and TRBJ2-7, with 8 positions matching TRBD2. CDR3 length equals 14 residues. Germline loops: CDR1 MNHNS, CDR2 SASEGT. The J segment lost 7 bases and the V segment lost 1 base, leaving 6 bases of the junction unmatched. The CDR3 region is CASSEGTSRREQYF. Written as DNA, the CDR3 is TGTGCCAGCAGTGAAGGGACTAGCAGAAGGGAGCAGTACTTC.

The chain combines TRBV5-1 with TRBJ2-3, with a possible D match to TRBD2 (6 bases). The germline V gene has CDR1 SGHRS and CDR2 YFSETQ. Trimming shortened V by 5 bases and J by 6 bases, and 16 bases separated the two germline ends. This CDR3 is built from 14 residues. The CDR3 spells CASRPQEGLDTQYF. In DNA, the CDR3 is TGCGCCAGCAGACCGCAGGAGGGCCTGGATACGCAGTATTTT.

The chain uses TRBV28 and TRBJ1-1; 7 nucleotides line up with TRBD1. The J segment lost 5 bases and the V segment lost 7 bases, leaving 7 bases of the junction unmatched. Germline V gene sequence: CDR1 MDHEN, CDR2 SYDVKM. The CDR3 sequence is 13 residues long. The CDR3 here is CASKAGGRTEAFF. The CDR3 bases are TGTGCCAGCAAGGCAGGGGGGAGGACTGAAGCTTTCTTT. The complete variable domain, with remaining parts taken from reference TRBV28 and TRBJ1-1, reads DVKVTQSSRYLVKRTGEKVFLECVQDMDHENMFWYRQDPGLGLRLIYFSYDVKMKEKGDIPEGYSVSREKKERFSLILESASTNQTSMYLCASKAGGRTEAFFGQGTRLTVV.

This clone was counted only a few times. The chain couples TRBV25-1 to TRBJ1-1, with 8 bases that match TRBD1. The ends lost 4 bases at V and 7 bases at J; junction bases unmatched: 8. There are 14 residues in the CDR3. Germline V gene data show CDR1 as MGHDK and CDR2 as SYGVNS. CDR3 amino acids: CASSVDRGGGEAFF. CDR3 coding DNA: TGTGCCAGCAGTGTCGACAGGGGAGGGGGTGAAGCTTTCTTT. Full variable domain (missing parts from reference TRBV25-1 and TRBJ1-1): EADIYQTPRYLVIGTGKKITLECSQTMGHDKMYWYQQDPGMELHLIHYSYGVNSTEKGDLSSESTVSRIRTEHFPLTLESARPSHTSQYLCASSVDRGGGEAFFGQGTRLTVV.

This chain joins TRBV6-1 and TRBJ1-6, with TRBD1 as a possible D gene (6 bases). Germline-derived CDR1 and CDR2 are MNHNS and SASEGT. The CDR3 contains 15 residues. The V and J ends lost 1 base and 6 bases respectively, with 10 bases between them. The CDR3: CASSEGTAFNSPLHF. CDR3 in DNA: TGTGCCAGCAGTGAAGGGACAGCCTTTAATTCACCCCTCCACTTT.

This rearrangement joins TRBV5-1 to TRBJ2-3; tentatively, D is TRBD2 (5 bases). The V end lost 5 bases, the J end lost 2 bases, and 15 bases lay between the germline ends. Per germline, CDR1 SGHRS and CDR2 YFSETQ. CDR3 length: 15 residues. CDR3 in DNA: TGCGCCAGCAGGACGGGTGTCGGGATCACAGATACGCAGTATTTT. It yields the protein CASRTGVGITDTQYF.

V and J are TRBV9 and TRBJ1-1, with 8 bases matching TRBD1. The CDR3 extends over 15 amino acids. V shed 0 bases and J 6 bases; nucleotides not matched to a gene: 7. CDR1 is SGDLS, CDR2 YYNGEE, per germline. CDR3 loop: CASSVGTGFSSEAFF. CDR3 sequence (DNA): TGTGCCAGCAGCGTAGGGACAGGGTTTAGCTCTGAAGCTTTCTTT. Using reference TRBV9 and TRBJ1-1 for the parts outside the CDR3, the full variable domain is DSGVTQTPKHLITATGQRVTLRCSPRSGDLSVYWYQQSLDQGLQFLIQYYNGEERAKGNILERFSAQQFPDLHSELNLSSLELGDSALYFCASSVGTGFSSEAFFGQGTRLTVV.